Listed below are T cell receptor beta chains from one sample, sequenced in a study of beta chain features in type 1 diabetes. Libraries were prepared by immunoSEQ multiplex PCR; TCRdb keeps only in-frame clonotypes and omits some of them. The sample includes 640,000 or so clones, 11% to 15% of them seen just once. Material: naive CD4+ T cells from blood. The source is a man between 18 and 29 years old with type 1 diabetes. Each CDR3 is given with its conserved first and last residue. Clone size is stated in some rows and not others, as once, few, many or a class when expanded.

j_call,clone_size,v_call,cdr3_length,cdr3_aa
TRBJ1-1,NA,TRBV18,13,CASRTGADTEAFF
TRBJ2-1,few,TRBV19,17,CASSIRHLGPYYNEQFF
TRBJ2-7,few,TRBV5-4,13,CASSPTGFYEQYF
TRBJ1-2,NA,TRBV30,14,CAWSVRVANYGYTF
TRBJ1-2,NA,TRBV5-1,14,CASSFHTGNYGYTF
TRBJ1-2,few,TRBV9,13,CASSTGGIYGYTF
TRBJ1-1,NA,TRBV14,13,CATSYSMNTEAFF
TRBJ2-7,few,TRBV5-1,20,CASSSKRGVTGIAASYEQYF
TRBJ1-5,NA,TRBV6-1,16,CASSATESGWVQPQHF
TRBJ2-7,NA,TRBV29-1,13,CSVGDRTRYEQYF
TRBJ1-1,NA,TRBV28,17,CASSLYSRGTVNTEAFF
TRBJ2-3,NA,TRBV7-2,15,CASSRGPISTDTQYF
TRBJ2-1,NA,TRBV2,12,CASKGSGNEQFF
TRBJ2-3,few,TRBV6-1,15,CASHPRDASAYTQYF
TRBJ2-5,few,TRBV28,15,CASSLGRSGRETQYF
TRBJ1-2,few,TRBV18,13,CASGEGSLAGYTF
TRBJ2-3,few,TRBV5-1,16,CASSRSSGGRFETQYF
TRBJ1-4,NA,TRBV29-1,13,CSVGDRINEKLFF
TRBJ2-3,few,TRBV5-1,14,CASSSSGGTDTQYF
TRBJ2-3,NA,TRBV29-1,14,CSAQPTRTADTQYF
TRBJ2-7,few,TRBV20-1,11,CSARGSYEQYF
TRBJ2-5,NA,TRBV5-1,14,CASSPGQVQETQYF
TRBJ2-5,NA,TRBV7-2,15,CASSPGTGFKETQYF
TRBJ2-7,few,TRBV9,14,CASSGDRGAYEQYF
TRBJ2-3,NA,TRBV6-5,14,CASSYNRDTDTQYF
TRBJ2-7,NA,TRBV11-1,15,CASSLRQGSAVEQYF
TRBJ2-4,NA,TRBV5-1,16,CASSSRGKVAKNIQYF
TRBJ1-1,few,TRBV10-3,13,CAIRSGLNTEAFF
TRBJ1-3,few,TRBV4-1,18,CASSQDAPVGFSGNTIYF
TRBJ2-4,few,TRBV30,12,CAWGMTKNIQYF
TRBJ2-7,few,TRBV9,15,CASSVATSETYEQYF
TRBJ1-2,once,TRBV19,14,CASSTGGPNYGYTF
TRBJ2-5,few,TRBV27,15,CASSFTGLAGVMEYF
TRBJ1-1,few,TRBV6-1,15,CASTSKPDRYTEAFF
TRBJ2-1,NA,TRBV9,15,CASSVEGDSYNEQFF
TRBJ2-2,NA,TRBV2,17,CASRPPLAGTNTGELFF
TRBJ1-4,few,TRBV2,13,CASSPEADEKLFF
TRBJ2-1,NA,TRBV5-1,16,CASSSTGPAITSEQFF
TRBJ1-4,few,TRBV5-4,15,CASSLSGELNEKLFF
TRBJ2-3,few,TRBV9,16,CASSADVLAITDTQYF
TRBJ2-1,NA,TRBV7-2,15,CASSTNPGLGYEQFF
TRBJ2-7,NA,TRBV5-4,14,CASSLQGATYEQYF
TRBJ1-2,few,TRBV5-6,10,CASSGYGYTF
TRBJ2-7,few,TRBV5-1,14,CASSLGQPAYEQYF
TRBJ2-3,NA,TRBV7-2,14,CASSSRSLTDTQYF
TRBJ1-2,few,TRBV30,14,CAWERGPLYYGYTF
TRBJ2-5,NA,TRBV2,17,CASSPTSGRVRGETQYF
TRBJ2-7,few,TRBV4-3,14,CASSQELRGYEQYF
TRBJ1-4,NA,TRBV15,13,CATSRAINEKLFF
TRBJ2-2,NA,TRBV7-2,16,CASSSPRGANTGELFF
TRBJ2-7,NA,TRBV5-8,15,CASSLISTIGDEQYF
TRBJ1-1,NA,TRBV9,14,CASSSGTANTEAFF
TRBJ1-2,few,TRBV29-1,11,CSANRGDGYTF
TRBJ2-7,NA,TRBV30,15,CAWSNTGTGGYEQYF
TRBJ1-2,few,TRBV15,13,CATSRTMNYGYTF
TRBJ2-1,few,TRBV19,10,CASWGVEQFF
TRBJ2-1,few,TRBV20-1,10,CSARDTGQFF
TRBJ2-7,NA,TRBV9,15,CASSVGPGLIYEQYF
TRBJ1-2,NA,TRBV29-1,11,CSVVYGNGYTF
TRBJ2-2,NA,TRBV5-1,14,CASSSSREVGELFF